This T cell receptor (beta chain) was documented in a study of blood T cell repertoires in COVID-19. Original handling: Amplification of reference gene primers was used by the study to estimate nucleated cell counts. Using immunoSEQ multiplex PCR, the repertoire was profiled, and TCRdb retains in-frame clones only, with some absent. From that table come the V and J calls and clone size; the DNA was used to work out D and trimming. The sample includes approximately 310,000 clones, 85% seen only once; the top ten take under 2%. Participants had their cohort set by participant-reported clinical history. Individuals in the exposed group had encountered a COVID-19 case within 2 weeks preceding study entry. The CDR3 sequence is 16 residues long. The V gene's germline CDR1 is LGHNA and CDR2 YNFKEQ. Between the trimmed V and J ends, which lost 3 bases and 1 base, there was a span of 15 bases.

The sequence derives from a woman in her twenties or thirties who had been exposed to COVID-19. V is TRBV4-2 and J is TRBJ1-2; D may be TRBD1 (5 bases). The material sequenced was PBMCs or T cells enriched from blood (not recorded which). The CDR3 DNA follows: TGTGCCAGCAGCCAGGGAGGCACGGGACTTAACTATGGCTACACCTTC. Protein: CASSQGGTGLNYGYTF.